The 10 T cell receptor beta chains reported below all come from one sample, sequenced in a study of OX40 agonist ivuxolimab in advanced cancers. The protocol was immunoSEQ multiplex PCR, while the TCRdb copy is restricted to in-frame clones and leaves out a portion. The sample lists over 75,000 clones; 80% to 95% were seen once. The material was CD4+ or CD8+ T cells sorted from blood, obtained in a trial of the OX40 agonist ivuxolimab. The source is an adult with an advanced solid tumor such as melanoma, head and neck, liver or kidney cancer.

V usage is TRBV5-4 and J usage is TRBJ2-3, with D possibly called TRBD1 or TRBD2 (5 bases each). The CDR3 runs to 15 residues. Germline lookup yields CDR1 SGHNT and CDR2 YYREEE (reference sequence). Trimming shortened V by 3 bases and J by 0 bases, and 11 bases separated the two germline ends. CDR3 in DNA: TGTGCCAGCAGCTGGCGACGGGACAGCACAGATACGCAGTATTTT. It encodes CASSWRRDSTDTQYF.

V gene TRBV10-3 combines with J gene TRBJ2-3, with D perhaps TRBD1 (5 bases). The V end lost 0 bases, the J end lost 3 bases, and 13 bases lay between the germline ends. The CDR3 runs to 16 residues. The germline V gene has CDR1 ENHRY and CDR2 SYGVKD. In DNA form, the CDR3 reads TGTGCCATCAGTGAGTCCTTACAGGCTGGGACAGATACGCAGTATTTT. It translates to CAISESLQAGTDTQYF.

This chain joins TRBV19 and TRBJ1-2; TRBD1 matches 7 bases. Germline-derived CDR1 and CDR2 are LNHDA and SQIVND (reference sequence). The CDR3 has 14 amino acids. V lost 6 bases and J lost 4; bases outside the gene matches: 8. The CDR3 reads CASRTQGESYGYTF. As DNA, the CDR3 is TGTGCCAGTAGGACCCAGGGGGAGAGCTATGGCTACACCTTC.

The genes are TRBV10-3 and TRBJ2-5; unclear D gene. Trimming left V 5 bases short and J 1 base short, with 5 bases between. This CDR3 is 12 amino acids long. Germline loops: CDR1 ENHRY, CDR2 SYGVKD. The CDR3 coding sequence is TGTGCCATCAGTTCGATCCAAGAGACCCAGTACTTC. It codes for CAISSIQETQYF.

The gene calls are TRBV4-2 and TRBJ1-4; TRBD1 agrees at 11 bases. Germline CDR1 reads LGHNA; CDR2 reads YNFKEQ. This CDR3 has 13 amino acids. V shed 6 bases and J 10 bases; nucleotides not matched to a gene: 4. CDR3 in DNA: TGTGCCAGCAGAGGGGACAGGGGGGCAAAACTGTTTTTT. It is translated as CASRGDRGAKLFF.

CDR3 DNA sequence: TGTGCCAGCTCACTCACCGGGGTACTCGGTGAAGCTTTCTTT. Amino acid sequence: CASSLTGVLGEAFF. V usage is TRBV11-3 and J usage is TRBJ1-1; D is unresolved. Germline CDR1 SGHNT, CDR2 YENEEA. The V gene lost 8 bases and the J gene lost 7 bases, with 20 bases spanning the gap. The CDR3 length is 14 residues.

This sequence joins TRBV5-6 and TRBJ2-2; tentatively, D is TRBD2 (6 bases). This CDR3 is 13 amino acids long. Germline CDR1 SGHDT, CDR2 YYEEEE. Trimming pared 0 bases from V and 11 bases from J, leaving 11 bases between. The CDR3 sequence: CASSLVAGSELFF. The CDR3 DNA reads TGTGCCAGCAGCTTGGTGGCGGGGTCAGAGCTGTTTTTT. Using reference TRBV5-6 and TRBJ2-2 for the parts outside the CDR3, the full variable domain is DAGVTQSPTHLIKTRGQQVTLRCSPKSGHDTVSWYQQALGQGPQFIFQYYEEEERQRGNFPDRFSGHQFPNYSSELNVNALLLGDSALYLCASSLVAGSELFFGEGSRLTVL.

The V and J genes are TRBV5-6 and TRBJ2-7, with 9 bases fitting TRBD1. The germline CDR1 and CDR2 sequences are SGHDT and YYEEEE. The CDR3 covers 15 residues. The V gene end was trimmed by 4 bases and the J gene end by 3 bases; junction bases not matched to a gene: 8. The CDR3 DNA reads TGTGCCAGCAGCCCGACAGGGGGGCTTTACTACGAGCAGTACTTC. It encodes CASSPTGGLYYEQYF.

This chain joins TRBV11-3 and TRBJ2-6; D is unclear. The CDR3 is 15 amino acids. The germline V and J ends were trimmed by 0 bases and 4 bases, with 7 bases remaining between them. The germline V gene has CDR1 SGHNT and CDR2 YENEEA. DNA for the CDR3: TGTGCCAGCAGCTTAGAGTTGGCCGGGGCCAACGTCCTGACTTTC. Protein product: CASSLELAGANVLTF.

The chain links TRBV6-5 to TRBJ2-5; TRBD2 matches 11 bases. V lost 4 bases to trimming and J lost 5 bases; unmatched junction nucleotides: 9. The CDR3 extends over 16 amino acids. CDR1 MNHEY and CDR2 SVGAGI come from the germline V gene. DNA for the CDR3: TGTGCCAGCAGTTCCCCCGCCGGGACTAGCGGTGAGACCCAGTACTTC. It specifies CASSSPAGTSGETQYF.